Listed here are 7 T cell receptor beta chains from one sample, sequenced in a study of T cell responses to AZD1222 COVID-19 vaccine. The table came from immunoSEQ multiplex PCR; TCRdb's copy has only in-frame clones and leaves some out. This table holds some 120,000 clones, roughly 93% found once. The source material was peripheral blood, sampled 28 days after the second AZD1222 dose. Receptors originate from an adult who received the AZD1222 COVID-19 vaccine.

The genes are TRBV7-9 and TRBJ2-1; either TRBD1 or TRBD2 may fit D (5 bases each). This CDR3 is built from 16 residues. Trimming removed 4 bases at V and 3 bases at J, with 16 bases between. The germline CDR1 and CDR2 sequences are SEHNR and FQNEAQ (reference sequence). This CDR3 reads CASSSPGPENYNEQFF. In DNA, the CDR3 is TGTGCCAGCAGCTCGCCGGGACCTGAAAACTACAATGAGCAGTTCTTC.

The chain combines TRBV6-6 with TRBJ2-1; 7 positions agree with TRBD2. J gave up 2 bases and V 2 bases, and 6 bases lay outside the gene matches. This CDR3 has 16 amino acids. Germline V gene data show CDR1 as MNHNY and CDR2 as SVGAGI (reference sequence). CDR3 protein: CASSYPPSGAYNEQFF. DNA for the CDR3: TGTGCCAGCAGTTACCCCCCTAGCGGAGCCTACAATGAGCAGTTCTTC.

This chain joins TRBV27 and TRBJ2-2; 13 bases match TRBD2. Trimming cost V 6 bases and J 7 bases; bases outside gene matches: 8. The CDR3 consists of 16 residues. Germline V gives CDR1 MNHEY, CDR2 SMNVEV (reference sequence). The CDR3 sequence: CASSSWTSGRLGELFF. The CDR3 nucleotides are TGTGCCAGCAGCTCCTGGACTAGCGGGAGACTCGGGGAGCTGTTTTTT.

The chain joins TRBV7-3 to TRBJ2-7; 9 nucleotides align to TRBD2. The length of the CDR3 is 15 residues. In germline, CDR1 is SGHTA, CDR2 FQGTGA. V lost 5 bases and J lost 1; bases outside the gene matches: 6. In nucleotides, the CDR3 is TGTGCCAGCAGCCCGGGACTAGCTCGGTCCTACGAGCAGTACTTC. This translates into CASSPGLARSYEQYF.

The chain recombines TRBV10-3 with TRBJ1-5; D remains ambiguous. The CDR3 runs 13 residues. V lost 0 bases and J lost 6, with 6 bases in between. Germline values: CDR1 ENHRY, CDR2 SYGVKD. CDR3 in amino acids: CAISESSTQPQHF. DNA for the CDR3: TGTGCCATCAGTGAGTCGTCTACTCAGCCCCAGCATTTT.

The chain recombines TRBV15 with TRBJ2-7; D tentatively fits TRBD1 or TRBD2 (5 bases each). This CDR3 spans 15 amino acids. The V end was cut by 9 bases, the J end by 5 bases, with 23 bases between. Per the germline V gene, CDR1 is LNHNV and CDR2 is YYDKDF (reference sequence). CDR3 bases: TGTGCCACTTCGAAGACTACAGGCAGGGCCCACGAGCAGTACTTC. Translated: CATSKTTGRAHEQYF.

J is TRBJ1-2 and V is TRBV6-1; weak D call: TRBD1 (5 bases). CDR1 is MNHNS and CDR2 is SASEGT in the germline V gene. CDR3 length: 17 residues. Deletions cut 2 bases from V and 5 bases from J, with 21 bases between. The CDR3 loop reads CASSEPWGGEVLYGYTF. DNA for the CDR3: TGTGCCAGCAGTGAACCCTGGGGGGGGGAAGTCTTATATGGCTACACCTTC.